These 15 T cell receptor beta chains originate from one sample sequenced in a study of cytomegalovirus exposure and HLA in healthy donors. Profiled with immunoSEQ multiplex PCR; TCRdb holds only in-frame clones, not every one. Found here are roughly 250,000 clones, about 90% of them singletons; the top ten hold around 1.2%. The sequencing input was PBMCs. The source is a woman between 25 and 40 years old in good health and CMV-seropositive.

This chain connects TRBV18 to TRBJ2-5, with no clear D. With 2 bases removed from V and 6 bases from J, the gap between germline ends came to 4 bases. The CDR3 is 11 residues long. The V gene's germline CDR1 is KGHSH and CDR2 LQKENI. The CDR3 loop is CASSPVKTQYF. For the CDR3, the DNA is TGTGCCAGCTCACCAGTTAAGACCCAGTACTTC.

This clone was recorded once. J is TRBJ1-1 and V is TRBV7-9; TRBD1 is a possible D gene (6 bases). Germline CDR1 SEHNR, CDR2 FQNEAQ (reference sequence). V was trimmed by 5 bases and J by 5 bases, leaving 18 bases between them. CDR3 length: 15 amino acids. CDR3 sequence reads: CASSRGRGRGTEAFF. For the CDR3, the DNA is TGTGCCAGCAGCCGAGGCAGGGGCCGAGGGACTGAAGCTTTCTTT.

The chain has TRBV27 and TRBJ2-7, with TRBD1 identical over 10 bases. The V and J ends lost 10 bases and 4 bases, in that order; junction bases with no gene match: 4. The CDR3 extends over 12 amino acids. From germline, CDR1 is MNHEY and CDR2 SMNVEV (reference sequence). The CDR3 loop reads CATGQGGYEQYF. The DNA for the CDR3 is TGTGCCACCGGACAGGGGGGATACGAGCAGTACTTC.

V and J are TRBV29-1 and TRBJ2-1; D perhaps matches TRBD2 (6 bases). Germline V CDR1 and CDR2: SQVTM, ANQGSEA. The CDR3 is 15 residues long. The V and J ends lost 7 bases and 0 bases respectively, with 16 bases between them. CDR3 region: CSAPGSFDSYNEQFF. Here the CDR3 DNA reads TGCAGCGCCCCCGGGAGTTTCGACTCCTACAATGAGCAGTTCTTC.

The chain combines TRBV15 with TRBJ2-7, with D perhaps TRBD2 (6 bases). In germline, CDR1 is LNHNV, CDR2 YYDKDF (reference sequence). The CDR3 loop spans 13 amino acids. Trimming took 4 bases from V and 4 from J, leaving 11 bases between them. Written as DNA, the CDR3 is TGTGCCACCAGCAAAGAGAGCGGGTACGAGCAGTACTTC. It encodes CATSKESGYEQYF.

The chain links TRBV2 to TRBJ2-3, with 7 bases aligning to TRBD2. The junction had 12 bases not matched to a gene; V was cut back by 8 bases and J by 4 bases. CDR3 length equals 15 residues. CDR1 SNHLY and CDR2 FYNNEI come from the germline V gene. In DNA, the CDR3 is TGTGCCAGCGGATCGGGACTACCCGCCGCAGATACGCAGTATTTT. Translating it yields CASGSGLPAADTQYF.

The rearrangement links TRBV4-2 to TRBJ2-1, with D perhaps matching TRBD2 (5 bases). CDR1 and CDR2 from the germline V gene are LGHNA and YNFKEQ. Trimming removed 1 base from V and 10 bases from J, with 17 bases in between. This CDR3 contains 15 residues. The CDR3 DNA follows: TGTGCCAGCAGCCAAGCCGAGGGAGAGGGCGGCGAGCAGTTCTTC. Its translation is CASSQAEGEGGEQFF.

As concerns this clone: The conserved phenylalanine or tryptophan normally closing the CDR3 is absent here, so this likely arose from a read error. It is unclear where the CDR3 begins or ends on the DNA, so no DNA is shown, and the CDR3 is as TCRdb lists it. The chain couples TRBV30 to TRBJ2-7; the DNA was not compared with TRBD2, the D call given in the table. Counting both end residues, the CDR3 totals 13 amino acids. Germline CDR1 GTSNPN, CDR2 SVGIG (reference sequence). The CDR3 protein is CAWIGSRRTSGLR.

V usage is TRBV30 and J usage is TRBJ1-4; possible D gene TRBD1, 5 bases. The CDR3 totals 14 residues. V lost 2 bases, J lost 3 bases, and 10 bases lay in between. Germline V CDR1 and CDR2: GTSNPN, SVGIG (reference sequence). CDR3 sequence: CAWSYGGSNEKLFF. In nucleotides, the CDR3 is TGTGCCTGGAGTTACGGGGGTTCTAATGAAAAACTGTTTTTT.

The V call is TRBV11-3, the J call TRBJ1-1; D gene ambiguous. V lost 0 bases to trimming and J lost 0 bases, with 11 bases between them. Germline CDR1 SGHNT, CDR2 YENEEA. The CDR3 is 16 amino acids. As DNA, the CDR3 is TGTGCCAGCAGCTTAGACCGGGATACCATGAACACTGAAGCTTTCTTT. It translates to CASSLDRDTMNTEAFF.

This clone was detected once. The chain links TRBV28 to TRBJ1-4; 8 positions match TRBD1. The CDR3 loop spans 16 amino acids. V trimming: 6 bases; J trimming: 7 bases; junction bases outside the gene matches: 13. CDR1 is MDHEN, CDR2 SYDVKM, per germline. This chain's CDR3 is CASSRTGIGGGEKLFF. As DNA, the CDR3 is TGTGCCAGCAGCAGGACAGGGATAGGTGGTGGTGAAAAACTGTTTTTT.

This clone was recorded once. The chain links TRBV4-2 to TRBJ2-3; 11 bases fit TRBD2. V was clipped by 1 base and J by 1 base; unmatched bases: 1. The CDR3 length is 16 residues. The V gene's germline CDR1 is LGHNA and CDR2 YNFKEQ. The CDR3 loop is CASSQVSGGGTDTQYF. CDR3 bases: TGTGCCAGCAGCCAAGTTAGCGGGGGGGGCACAGATACGCAGTATTTT.

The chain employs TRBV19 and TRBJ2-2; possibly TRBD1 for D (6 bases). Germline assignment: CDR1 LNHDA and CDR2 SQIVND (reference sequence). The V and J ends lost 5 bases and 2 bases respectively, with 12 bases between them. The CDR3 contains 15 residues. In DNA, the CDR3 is TGTGCCAGTAGTGACAGGCCTTTAAACACCGGGGAGCTGTTTTTT. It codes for CASSDRPLNTGELFF.

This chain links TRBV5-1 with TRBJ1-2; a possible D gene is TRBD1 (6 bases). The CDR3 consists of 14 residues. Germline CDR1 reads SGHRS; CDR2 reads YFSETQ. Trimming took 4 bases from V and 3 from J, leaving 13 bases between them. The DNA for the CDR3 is TGCGCCAGCAGCATAGGGGACATTTACTATGGCTACACCTTC. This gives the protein CASSIGDIYYGYTF.

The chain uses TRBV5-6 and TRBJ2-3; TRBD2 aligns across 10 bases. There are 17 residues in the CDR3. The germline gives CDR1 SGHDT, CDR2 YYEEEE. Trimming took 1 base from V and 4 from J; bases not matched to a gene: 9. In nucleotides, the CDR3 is TGTGCCAGCAGCTTGCAGGTAGCGGGAGGTGCTTCAGATACGCAGTATTTT. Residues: CASSLQVAGGASDTQYF. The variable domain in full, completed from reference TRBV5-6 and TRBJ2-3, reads DAGVTQSPTHLIKTRGQQVTLRCSPKSGHDTVSWYQQALGQGPQFIFQYYEEEERQRGNFPDRFSGHQFPNYSSELNVNALLLGDSALYLCASSLQVAGGASDTQYFGPGTRLTVL.